A selection of T cell receptor beta chains follows, all from one sample in a study of blood T cell repertoires in COVID-19. Sequencing was performed with immunoSEQ multiplex PCR; in TCRdb, only in-frame clones are kept and a portion is missing. The table lists tens of thousands of clones, 82% of them singletons. The source material was peripheral blood. Every receptor here comes from a human donor in a cohort sampled during active COVID-19. The CDR3 runs from the conserved cysteine through the conserved F or W. A D gene is named only where the DNA matches it firmly. A row's size may be missing; if present it is once, few, many or a size class.

v_call: TRBV18; d_call: NA; j_call: TRBJ1-1; clone_size: NA; cdr3_nt: TGTGCCAGCTCACCACCGTCTCGGGGATACACTGAAGCTTTCTTT; cdr3_aa: CASSPPSRGYTEAFF
v_call: TRBV27; d_call: NA; j_call: TRBJ2-1; clone_size: NA; cdr3_nt: TGTGCCAGCAGTTTAGACGGGGGAGCGTACTACAATGAGCAGTTCTTC; cdr3_aa: CASSLDGGAYYNEQFF
v_call: TRBV11-2; d_call: TRBD1; j_call: TRBJ1-1; clone_size: NA; cdr3_nt: TGTGCCAGCAGCGACGGACAGGGAAACACTGAAGCTTTCTTT; cdr3_aa: CASSDGQGNTEAFF
v_call: TRBV7-9; d_call: TRBD2; j_call: TRBJ2-2; clone_size: NA; cdr3_nt: TGTGCCAGCAGCTTAGGGCTAGCGGAAGAGGAGCTGTTTTTT; cdr3_aa: CASSLGLAEEELFF
v_call: TRBV6-1; d_call: TRBD2; j_call: TRBJ2-3; clone_size: NA; cdr3_nt: TGTGCCAGCAGTGCGCCGGGACTAGCGGGGGGGCGAAAAGCAGATACGCAGTATTTT; cdr3_aa: CASSAPGLAGGRKADTQYF
v_call: TRBV5-6; d_call: NA; j_call: TRBJ1-2; clone_size: NA; cdr3_nt: TGTGCCAGCAACTCCGAGCTGGGTGAGGGGGACGATGGCTACACCTTC; cdr3_aa: CASNSELGEGDDGYTF
v_call: TRBV14; d_call: TRBD2; j_call: TRBJ2-3; clone_size: NA; cdr3_nt: TGTGCCAGCAGCCAAGATGAGGCCCCGGGACTAGGGTTCACAGATACGCAGTATTTT; cdr3_aa: CASSQDEAPGLGFTDTQYF
v_call: TRBV10-3; d_call: TRBD1; j_call: TRBJ1-5; clone_size: NA; cdr3_nt: TGTGCCATATCCGGGACAGGGGAAAATCAGCCCCAGCATTTT; cdr3_aa: CAISGTGENQPQHF
v_call: TRBV7-6; d_call: NA; j_call: TRBJ2-3; clone_size: NA; cdr3_nt: TGTGCCAGCAGCTTAGCAAGCCGGGACAAAAGCACAGATACGCAGTATTTT; cdr3_aa: CASSLASRDKSTDTQYF
v_call: TRBV5-4; d_call: TRBD2; j_call: TRBJ2-1; clone_size: once; cdr3_nt: TGTGCCAGCAGCTGGGGGGGGACTCCGAGCTCCTACAATGAGCAGTTCTTC; cdr3_aa: CASSWGGTPSSYNEQFF
v_call: TRBV5-1; d_call: NA; j_call: TRBJ2-6; clone_size: NA; cdr3_nt: TGCGCCAGCTCCACCTCCAGCTCTGGGGCCAACGTCCTGACTTTC; cdr3_aa: CASSTSSSGANVLTF
v_call: TRBV5-6; d_call: NA; j_call: TRBJ2-7; clone_size: NA; cdr3_nt: TGTGCCAGCAGCCAGCTGGGCGGATCCTTAACGGGGGAGCAGTACTTC; cdr3_aa: CASSQLGGSLTGEQYF
v_call: TRBV19; d_call: TRBD1; j_call: TRBJ1-1; clone_size: NA; cdr3_nt: TGTGCCAGTAATTGGGAGGGACAGGGGAACACTGAAGCTTTCTTT; cdr3_aa: CASNWEGQGNTEAFF
v_call: TRBV2; d_call: TRBD1; j_call: TRBJ1-4; clone_size: NA; cdr3_nt: TGTGCCAGCAGTGAAGGACAGGGTAGCTCTTCCGTAAAACTGTTTTTT; cdr3_aa: CASSEGQGSSSVKLFF
v_call: TRBV3-1/TRBV3-2; d_call: TRBD1; j_call: TRBJ1-1; clone_size: NA; cdr3_nt: TGTGCCAGCAGCCTGACAGGGGGCGCGTCTGAAGCTTTCTTT; cdr3_aa: CASSLTGGASEAFF
v_call: TRBV5-1; d_call: TRBD1; j_call: TRBJ2-1; clone_size: NA; cdr3_nt: TGCGCCAGCAGCCTAGACAGGGAATACAATGAGCAGTTCTTC; cdr3_aa: CASSLDREYNEQFF
v_call: TRBV7-9; d_call: TRBD1; j_call: TRBJ2-7; clone_size: NA; cdr3_nt: TGTGCCAGCACCTCGGAGGACAGGGGCATCTACGAGCAGTACTTC; cdr3_aa: CASTSEDRGIYEQYF
v_call: TRBV5-1; d_call: NA; j_call: TRBJ2-3; clone_size: NA; cdr3_nt: TGCGCCAGCATTGCGGGATTCGGCACAGATACGCAGTATTTT; cdr3_aa: CASIAGFGTDTQYF
v_call: TRBV9; d_call: NA; j_call: TRBJ1-6; clone_size: NA; cdr3_nt: TGTGCCAGCAGCGTAGATCCCAGACAGATTCATAATTCACCCCTCCACTTT; cdr3_aa: CASSVDPRQIHNSPLHF
v_call: TRBV3-1/TRBV3-2; d_call: NA; j_call: TRBJ2-5; clone_size: NA; cdr3_nt: TGTGCCAGCAGCCAACGCACCCAAACCAGAGAGACCCAGTACTTC; cdr3_aa: CASSQRTQTRETQYF
v_call: TRBV7-8; d_call: NA; j_call: TRBJ2-5; clone_size: NA; cdr3_nt: TGTGCCAGCAGCGGGACTGTTGGAGAGACCCAGTACTTC; cdr3_aa: CASSGTVGETQYF
v_call: TRBV6-5; d_call: NA; j_call: TRBJ1-4; clone_size: few; cdr3_nt: TGTGCCAGCAGTACTCGACATGTTAATGAAAAACTGTTTTTT; cdr3_aa: CASSTRHVNEKLFF
v_call: TRBV7-9; d_call: TRBD1; j_call: TRBJ2-5; clone_size: once; cdr3_nt: TGTGCCAGCAGCTTAGCTCGGGGACAGGGGATCCGACGCCAAGAGACCCAGTACTTC; cdr3_aa: CASSLARGQGIRRQETQYF
v_call: TRBV7-3; d_call: NA; j_call: TRBJ1-1; clone_size: NA; cdr3_nt: TGTGCCAGCAGCTCCCAGATGAACACTGAAGCTTTCTTT; cdr3_aa: CASSSQMNTEAFF
v_call: TRBV15; d_call: TRBD2; j_call: TRBJ2-7; clone_size: NA; cdr3_nt: TGTGCCACCAGCTTGTGGGGGGGGGACTCATACGAGCAGTACTTC; cdr3_aa: CATSLWGGDSYEQYF
v_call: TRBV20-1; d_call: TRBD1; j_call: TRBJ1-5; clone_size: NA; cdr3_nt: TGCAGTGCTAGTAGACAGGGGGACGTATATAGCAATCAGCCCCAGCATTTT; cdr3_aa: CSASRQGDVYSNQPQHF
v_call: TRBV6-5; d_call: TRBD1; j_call: TRBJ1-2; clone_size: NA; cdr3_nt: TGTGCCAGCCGCCCGAGGGGGCAGGGTCACTATGGCTACACCTTC; cdr3_aa: CASRPRGQGHYGYTF
v_call: TRBV19; d_call: NA; j_call: TRBJ1-1; clone_size: once; cdr3_nt: TGTGCCAGTAGTTCAGGCTCCCTGAACACTGAAGCTTTCTTT; cdr3_aa: CASSSGSLNTEAFF
v_call: TRBV18; d_call: TRBD2; j_call: TRBJ2-2; clone_size: NA; cdr3_nt: TGTGCCAGCTCCCCTAGCGGGGGTCTTAACACCGGGGAGCTGTTTTTT; cdr3_aa: CASSPSGGLNTGELFF
v_call: TRBV4-1; d_call: TRBD2; j_call: TRBJ2-7; clone_size: NA; cdr3_nt: TGCGCCAGCAGCGGGTGGTGGGGGAGGGCCTACGAGCAGTACTTC; cdr3_aa: CASSGWWGRAYEQYF
v_call: TRBV18; d_call: NA; j_call: TRBJ1-2; clone_size: NA; cdr3_nt: TGTGCCAGCTCACTAGACAGGCGGGCGCATGGCTACACCTTC; cdr3_aa: CASSLDRRAHGYTF
v_call: TRBV2; d_call: NA; j_call: TRBJ2-7; clone_size: NA; cdr3_nt: TGTGCCAGCAGGGGGAGGAGACGTGCCTACGAGCAGTACTTC; cdr3_aa: CASRGRRRAYEQYF
v_call: TRBV3-1/TRBV3-2; d_call: NA; j_call: TRBJ1-1; clone_size: NA; cdr3_nt: TGTGCCAGCAGCCCGACCCCGGAGGCTGAAGCTTTCTTT; cdr3_aa: CASSPTPEAEAFF
v_call: TRBV6-6; d_call: NA; j_call: TRBJ1-1; clone_size: NA; cdr3_nt: TGTGCCAGCAGTCCAGTGAACATGAACACTGAAGCTTTCTTT; cdr3_aa: CASSPVNMNTEAFF
v_call: TRBV3-1/TRBV3-2; d_call: NA; j_call: TRBJ2-5; clone_size: NA; cdr3_nt: TGTGCCAGCAGCCGTTTAAAGGGAGGAACAGAGACCCAGTACTTC; cdr3_aa: CASSRLKGGTETQYF
v_call: TRBV6-5; d_call: TRBD2; j_call: TRBJ2-7; clone_size: NA; cdr3_nt: TGTGCCAGCAGTTCCAGGGGACTAGCGAGAGAGCAGTACTTC; cdr3_aa: CASSSRGLAREQYF
v_call: TRBV4-1; d_call: TRBD2; j_call: TRBJ2-2; clone_size: NA; cdr3_nt: TGCGCCAGCAGCCCTAGCGGGGGGATTAACACCGGGGAGCTGTTTTTT; cdr3_aa: CASSPSGGINTGELFF
v_call: TRBV18; d_call: NA; j_call: TRBJ2-3; clone_size: NA; cdr3_nt: TGTGCCAGCTCATACGGGACTAGCACAGATACGCAGTATTTT; cdr3_aa: CASSYGTSTDTQYF
v_call: TRBV5-4; d_call: TRBD2; j_call: TRBJ2-7; clone_size: NA; cdr3_nt: TGTGCCAGCAGCTTGGCCGTAGCGGGGGGGCCAGGGCCCTACGAGCAGTACTTC; cdr3_aa: CASSLAVAGGPGPYEQYF
v_call: TRBV18; d_call: NA; j_call: TRBJ1-5; clone_size: NA; cdr3_nt: TGTGCCAGCTCACCACCCTCCGGTTCGGGGGGCGGGCGGCCCCAGCATTTT; cdr3_aa: CASSPPSGSGGGRPQHF
v_call: TRBV7-6; d_call: NA; j_call: TRBJ2-5; clone_size: NA; cdr3_nt: TGTGCCAGCAGCTCAGGGCCTGGGGCTCAAGAGACCCAGTACTTC; cdr3_aa: CASSSGPGAQETQYF
v_call: TRBV19; d_call: TRBD2; j_call: TRBJ2-7; clone_size: NA; cdr3_nt: TGTGCCAGTAGTATGGGAGGGTTTGAGCAGTACTTC; cdr3_aa: CASSMGGFEQYF
v_call: TRBV2; d_call: NA; j_call: TRBJ1-2; clone_size: once; cdr3_nt: TGTGCCAGACAGGGAACTAACTATGGCTACACCTTC; cdr3_aa: CARQGTNYGYTF
v_call: TRBV5-1; d_call: TRBD1; j_call: TRBJ1-4; clone_size: NA; cdr3_nt: TGCGCCAGCAGCCCCGACAGGGGGCCGGGTAATGAAAAACTGTTTTTT; cdr3_aa: CASSPDRGPGNEKLFF
v_call: TRBV11-3; d_call: NA; j_call: TRBJ2-5; clone_size: NA; cdr3_nt: TGTGCCAGCAGCTTAGGGGGGGGGCCCCAAGAGACCCAGTACTTC; cdr3_aa: CASSLGGGPQETQYF
v_call: TRBV19; d_call: TRBD1; j_call: TRBJ2-7; clone_size: NA; cdr3_nt: TGTGCCAGTAGTGGCCGGGACAGGGGGCCCTACGAGCAGTACTTC; cdr3_aa: CASSGRDRGPYEQYF
v_call: TRBV6-1; d_call: NA; j_call: TRBJ2-7; clone_size: NA; cdr3_nt: TGTGCCAGCAGTGCCCGGGGGGCCCCTGACCTATACGAGCAGTACTTC; cdr3_aa: CASSARGAPDLYEQYF
v_call: TRBV30; d_call: NA; j_call: TRBJ1-1; clone_size: NA; cdr3_nt: TGTGCCTGGAGTGCGGACAGTGGCACTGAAGCTTTCTTT; cdr3_aa: CAWSADSGTEAFF
v_call: TRBV7-3; d_call: NA; j_call: TRBJ1-2; clone_size: NA; cdr3_nt: TGTGCCAGCAGCTTAAACAGGGTCGATGGCTACACCTTC; cdr3_aa: CASSLNRVDGYTF
v_call: TRBV4-2; d_call: TRBD2; j_call: TRBJ2-4; clone_size: NA; cdr3_nt: TGTGCCAGCAGCCAAGATACGGCCCAGCGGGACCCACCAGTAGCCAAAAACATTCAGTACTTC; cdr3_aa: CASSQDTAQRDPPVAKNIQYF